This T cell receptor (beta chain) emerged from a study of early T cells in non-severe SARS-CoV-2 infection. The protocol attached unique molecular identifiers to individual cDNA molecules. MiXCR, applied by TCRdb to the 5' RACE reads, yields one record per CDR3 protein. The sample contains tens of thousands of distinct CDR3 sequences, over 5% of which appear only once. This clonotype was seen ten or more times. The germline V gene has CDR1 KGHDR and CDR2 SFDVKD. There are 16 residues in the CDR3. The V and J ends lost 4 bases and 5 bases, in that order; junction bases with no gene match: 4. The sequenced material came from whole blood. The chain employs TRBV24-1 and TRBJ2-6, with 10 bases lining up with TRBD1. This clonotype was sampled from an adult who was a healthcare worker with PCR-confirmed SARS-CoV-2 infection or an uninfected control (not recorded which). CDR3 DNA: TGTGCCACCAGTGAACGGGACAGGGGTAGGGCCAACGTCCTGACTTTC. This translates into CATSERDRGRANVLTF.